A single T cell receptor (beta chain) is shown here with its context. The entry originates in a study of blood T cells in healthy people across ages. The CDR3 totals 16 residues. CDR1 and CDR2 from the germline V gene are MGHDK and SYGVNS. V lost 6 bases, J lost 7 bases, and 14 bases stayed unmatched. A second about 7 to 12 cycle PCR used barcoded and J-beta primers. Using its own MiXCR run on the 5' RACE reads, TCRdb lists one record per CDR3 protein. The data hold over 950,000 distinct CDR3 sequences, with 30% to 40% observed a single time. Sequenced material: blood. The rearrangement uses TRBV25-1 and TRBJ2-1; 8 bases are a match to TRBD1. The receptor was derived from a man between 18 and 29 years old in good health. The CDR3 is CASSLEAGQDKNEQFF. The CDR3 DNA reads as TGTGCCAGCAGCCTTGAGGCGGGACAGGATAAAAATGAGCAGTTCTTC.